This T cell receptor (beta chain) was identified during a study of blood T cells in healthy people across ages. Together with a sample-barcoded 5' primer, a J-beta primer mix was included in a second PCR lasting roughly 6 to 12 cycles. TCRdb processed the 5' RACE reads anew with MiXCR; each CDR3 protein has one entry. The sample comprises 750,000 to 950,000 distinct CDR3 sequences, around 25% of which are singletons, and over 2.5% rests with the top ten. Each individual donor underwent a draw of ten milliliters of peripheral blood. Each sample had at least 7 million PBMCs isolated. CDR1 and CDR2 from the germline V gene are SGHNT and YENEEA. The CDR3 has 14 amino acids. V lost 0 bases and J lost 5, with 8 bases in between. These same records also appear under a second study, on T cells of mothers and their children. That work contributes: Overlap in related mother-child pairs always slightly exceeded unrelated pairs, never significantly. The data showed no persistent microchimeric T cell clones.

The sample taken for sequencing was blood. This clonotype was obtained from a boy aged 10-17 years in good health. V is TRBV11-3 and J is TRBJ2-1; D tentatively reads TRBD1 or TRBD2 (5 bases each). The CDR3 DNA follows: TGTGCCAGCAGCTTAGATCGGGACGACAATGAGCAGTTCTTC. Its protein product is CASSLDRDDNEQFF. Together with reference TRBV11-3 and TRBJ2-1, the CDR3 gives the full variable domain: EAGVVQSPRYKIIEKKQPVAFWCNPISGHNTLYWYLQNLGQGPELLIRYENEEAVDDSQLPKDRFSAERLKGVDSTLKIQPAELGDSAVYLCASSLDRDDNEQFFGPGTRLTVL.